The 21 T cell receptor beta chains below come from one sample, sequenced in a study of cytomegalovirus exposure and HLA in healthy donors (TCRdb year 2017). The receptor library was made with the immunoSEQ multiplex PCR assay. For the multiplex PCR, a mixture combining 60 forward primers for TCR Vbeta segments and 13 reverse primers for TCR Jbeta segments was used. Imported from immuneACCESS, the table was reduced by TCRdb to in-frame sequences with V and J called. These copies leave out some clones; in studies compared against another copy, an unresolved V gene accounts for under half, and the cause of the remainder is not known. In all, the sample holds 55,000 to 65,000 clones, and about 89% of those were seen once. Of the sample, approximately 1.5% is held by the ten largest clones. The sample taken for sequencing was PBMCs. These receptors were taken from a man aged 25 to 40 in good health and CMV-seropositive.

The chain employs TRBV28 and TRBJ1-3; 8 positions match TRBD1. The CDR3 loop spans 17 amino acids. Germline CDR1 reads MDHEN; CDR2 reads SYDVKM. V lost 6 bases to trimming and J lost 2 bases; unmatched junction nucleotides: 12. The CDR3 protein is CASSQPGGQGTGNTIYF. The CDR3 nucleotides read TGTGCCAGCAGCCAACCCGGCGGACAGGGTACTGGAAACACCATATATTTT. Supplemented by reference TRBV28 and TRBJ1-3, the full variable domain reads DVKVTQSSRYLVKRTGEKVFLECVQDMDHENMFWYRQDPGLGLRLIYFSYDVKMKEKGDIPEGYSVSREKKERFSLILESASTNQTSMYLCASSQPGGQGTGNTIYFGEGSWLTVV.

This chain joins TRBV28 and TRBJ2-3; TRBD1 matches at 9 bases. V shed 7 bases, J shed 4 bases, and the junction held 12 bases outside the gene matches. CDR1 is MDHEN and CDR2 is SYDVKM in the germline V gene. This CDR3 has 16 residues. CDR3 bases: TGTGCCAGCAATCTACCGACAGGGGGGGGCGCAGATACGCAGTATTTT. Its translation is CASNLPTGGGADTQYF.

CDR3 amino acids: CASSLVAGGGLTGELFF. The DNA of the CDR3 is TGTGCCAGCAGCTTGGTGGCGGGAGGGGGCCTCACCGGGGAGCTGTTTTTT. V gene TRBV5-4 combines with J gene TRBJ2-2; 9 nucleotides align to TRBD2. The CDR3 is 17 residues long. V shed 0 bases, J shed 4 bases, and the junction held 7 bases outside the gene matches. Germline-derived CDR1 and CDR2 are SGHNT and YYREEE (reference sequence).

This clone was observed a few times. In DNA form, the CDR3 reads TGTGCCACCAGCGAACTAGCGGGAGGCACAGATACGCAGTATTTT. Translating it yields CATSELAGGTDTQYF. The chain links TRBV15 to TRBJ2-3, with 11 bases lining up with TRBD2. The CDR3 is 15 residues long. Trimming removed 5 bases from V and 1 base from J; junction bases left unmatched: 2. Germline CDR1 is LNHNV and CDR2 is YYDKDF (reference sequence).

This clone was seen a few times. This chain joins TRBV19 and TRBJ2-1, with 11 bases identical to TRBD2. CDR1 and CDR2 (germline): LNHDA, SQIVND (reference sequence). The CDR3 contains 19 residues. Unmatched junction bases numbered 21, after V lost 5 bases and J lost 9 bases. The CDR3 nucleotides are TGTGCCAGTAGTCCCCGTTCTTCTAGCGGGAGGTTAAAGGGTAGTGAGCAGTTCTTC. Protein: CASSPRSSSGRLKGSEQFF.

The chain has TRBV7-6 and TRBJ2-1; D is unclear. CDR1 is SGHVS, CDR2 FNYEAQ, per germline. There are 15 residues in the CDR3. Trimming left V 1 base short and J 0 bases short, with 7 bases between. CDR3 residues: CASSLELSSYNEQFF. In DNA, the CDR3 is TGTGCCAGCAGCTTAGAACTGAGCTCCTACAATGAGCAGTTCTTC.

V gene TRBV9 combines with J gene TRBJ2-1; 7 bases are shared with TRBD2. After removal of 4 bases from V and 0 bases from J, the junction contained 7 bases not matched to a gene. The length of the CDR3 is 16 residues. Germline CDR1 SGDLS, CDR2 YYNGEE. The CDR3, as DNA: TGTGCCAGCAGCTCCACTAGCGTTAGCTCCTACAATGAGCAGTTCTTC. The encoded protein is CASSSTSVSSYNEQFF.

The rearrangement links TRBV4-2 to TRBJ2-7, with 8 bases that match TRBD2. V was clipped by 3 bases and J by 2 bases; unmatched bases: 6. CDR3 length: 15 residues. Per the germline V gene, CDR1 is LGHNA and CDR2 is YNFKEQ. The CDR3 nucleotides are TGTGCCAGCAGCCAGCCGGGACTAGGCCCCTACGAGCAGTACTTC. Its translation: CASSQPGLGPYEQYF.

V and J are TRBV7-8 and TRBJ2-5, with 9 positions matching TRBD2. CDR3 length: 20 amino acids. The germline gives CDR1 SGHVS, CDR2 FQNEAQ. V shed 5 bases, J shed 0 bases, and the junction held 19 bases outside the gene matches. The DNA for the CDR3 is TGTGCCAGCAGCCCTACAAGGCGGGGGGGTACGATATTAGACCAAGAGACCCAGTACTTC. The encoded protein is CASSPTRRGGTILDQETQYF.

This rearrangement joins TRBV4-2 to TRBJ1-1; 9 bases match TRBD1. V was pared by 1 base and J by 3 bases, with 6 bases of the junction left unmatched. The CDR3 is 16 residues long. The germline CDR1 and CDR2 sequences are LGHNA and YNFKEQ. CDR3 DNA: TGTGCCAGCAGCCAAGGCGGGACAGGGCGGCACACTGAAGCTTTCTTT. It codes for CASSQGGTGRHTEAFF.

CDR3 sequence (DNA): TGTGCCAGCAGGGCTCCCGGTAGCGGGACCCAAGAGACCCAGTACTTC. It translates to CASRAPGSGTQETQYF. The rearrangement links TRBV7-2 to TRBJ2-5, with 8 bases lining up with TRBD2. From germline, CDR1 is SGHTA and CDR2 FQGNSA. Losses at the gene ends were 6 bases for V and 1 base for J; bases not matched to a gene: 10. The CDR3 has 16 residues.

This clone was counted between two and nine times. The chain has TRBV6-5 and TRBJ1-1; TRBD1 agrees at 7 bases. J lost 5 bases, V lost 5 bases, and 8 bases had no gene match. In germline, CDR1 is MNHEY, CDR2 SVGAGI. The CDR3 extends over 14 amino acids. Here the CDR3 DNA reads TGTGCCAGCAGTCAGGGGGGCAAATGGACTGAAGCTTTCTTT. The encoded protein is CASSQGGKWTEAFF.

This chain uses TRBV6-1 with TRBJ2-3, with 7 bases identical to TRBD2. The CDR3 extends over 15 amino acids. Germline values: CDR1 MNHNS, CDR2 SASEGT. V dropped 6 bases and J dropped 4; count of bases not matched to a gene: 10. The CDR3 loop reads CASRRASGDPDTQYF. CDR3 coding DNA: TGTGCCAGCAGAAGGGCTAGCGGAGACCCAGATACGCAGTATTTT.

CDR3 residues: CASSVAYAGAGGEQFF. The CDR3 DNA follows: TGTGCCAGCAGCGTAGCATATGCGGGCGCGGGGGGTGAGCAGTTCTTC. This chain joins TRBV9 and TRBJ2-1; 8 bases map to TRBD2. The CDR3 contains 16 residues. Trimming at V came to 0 bases and at J to 9 bases, leaving 11 bases not matched to a gene. Germline values: CDR1 SGDLS, CDR2 YYNGEE.

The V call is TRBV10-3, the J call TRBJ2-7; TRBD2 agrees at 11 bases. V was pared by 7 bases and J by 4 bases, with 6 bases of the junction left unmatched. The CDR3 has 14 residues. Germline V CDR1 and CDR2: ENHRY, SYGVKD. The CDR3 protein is CAIKPGLADYEQYF. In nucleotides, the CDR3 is TGTGCCATCAAGCCGGGACTAGCGGATTACGAGCAGTACTTC.

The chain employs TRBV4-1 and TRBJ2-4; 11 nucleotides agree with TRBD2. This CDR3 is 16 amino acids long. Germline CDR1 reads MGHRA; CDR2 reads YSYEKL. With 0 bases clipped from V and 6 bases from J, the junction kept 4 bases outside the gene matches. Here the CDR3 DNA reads TGCGCCAGCAGCCAAGATATAGCGGGAGGGTCAAACATTCAGTACTTC. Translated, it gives CASSQDIAGGSNIQYF.

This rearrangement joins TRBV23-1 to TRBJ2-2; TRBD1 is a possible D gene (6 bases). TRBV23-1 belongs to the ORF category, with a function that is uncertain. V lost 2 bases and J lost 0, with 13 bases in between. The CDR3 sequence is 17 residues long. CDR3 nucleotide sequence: TGCGCCAGCAGTCAAGGGTCGGCAGGGGCGAACACCGGGGAGCTGTTTTTT. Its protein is CASSQGSAGANTGELFF.

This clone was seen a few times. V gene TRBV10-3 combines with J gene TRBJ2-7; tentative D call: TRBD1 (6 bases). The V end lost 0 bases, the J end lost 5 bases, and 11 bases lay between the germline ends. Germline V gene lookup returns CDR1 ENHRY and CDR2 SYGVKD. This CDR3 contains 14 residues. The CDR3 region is CAISESNREDEQYF. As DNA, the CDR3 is TGTGCCATCAGTGAGTCGAACAGGGAAGACGAGCAGTACTTC.

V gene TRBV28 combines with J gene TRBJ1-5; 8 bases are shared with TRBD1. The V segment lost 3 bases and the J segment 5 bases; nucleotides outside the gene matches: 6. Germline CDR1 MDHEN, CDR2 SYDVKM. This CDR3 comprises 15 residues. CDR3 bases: TGTGCCAGCAGTTTGAGTGTGACAGGGGATCAGCCCCAGCATTTT. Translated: CASSLSVTGDQPQHF.

The CDR3 here is CASSESGEVGTDTQYF. DNA for the CDR3: TGTGCCAGCAGTGAAAGCGGGGAAGTGGGCACAGATACGCAGTATTTT. J is TRBJ2-3 and V is TRBV2; TRBD2 agrees at 7 bases. Trimming cost V 2 bases and J 1 base; bases outside gene matches: 6. Germline CDR1 SNHLY, CDR2 FYNNEI. There are 16 residues in the CDR3.

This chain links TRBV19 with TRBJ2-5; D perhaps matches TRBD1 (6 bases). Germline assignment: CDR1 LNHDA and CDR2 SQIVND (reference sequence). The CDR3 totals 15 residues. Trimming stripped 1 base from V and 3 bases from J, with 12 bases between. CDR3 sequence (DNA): TGTGCCAGTAGTATAGTAGGGACATACGAAGAGACCCAGTACTTC. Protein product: CASSIVGTYEETQYF.